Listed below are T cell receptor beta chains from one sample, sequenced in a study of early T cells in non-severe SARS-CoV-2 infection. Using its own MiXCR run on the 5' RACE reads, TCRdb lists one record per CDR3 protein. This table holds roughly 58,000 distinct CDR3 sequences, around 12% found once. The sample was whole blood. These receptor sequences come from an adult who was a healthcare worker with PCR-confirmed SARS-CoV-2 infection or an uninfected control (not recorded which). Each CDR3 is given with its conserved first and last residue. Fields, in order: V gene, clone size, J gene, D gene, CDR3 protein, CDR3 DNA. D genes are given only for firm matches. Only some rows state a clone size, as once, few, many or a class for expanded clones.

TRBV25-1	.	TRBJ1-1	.	CASSELENTEAFF	TGTGCCAGCAGTGAACTCGAGAACACTGAAGCTTTCTTT
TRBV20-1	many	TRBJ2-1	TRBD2	CSAFSPGLAGGLSEQFF	TGCAGTGCTTTTTCTCCGGGACTAGCGGGGGGTCTCTCGGAGCAGTTCTTC
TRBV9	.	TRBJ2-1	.	CASTPDSLYNEQFF	TGTGCCAGCACGCCGGACAGTCTCTACAATGAGCAGTTCTTC
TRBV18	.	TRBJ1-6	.	CASSPTGRSSYNSPLHF	TGTGCCAGCTCACCAACAGGGCGAAGCTCCTATAATTCACCCCTCCACTTT
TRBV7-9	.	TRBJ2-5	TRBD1	CASSSGTGIQETQYF	TGTGCCAGCAGCTCCGGGACAGGGATACAAGAGACCCAGTACTTC
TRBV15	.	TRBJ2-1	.	CATSPGTGKNNEQFF	TGTGCCACCAGCCCCGGGACGGGGAAAAACAATGAGCAGTTCTTC
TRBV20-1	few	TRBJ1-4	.	CSARQGTNEKLFF	TGCAGTGCTAGACAGGGGACTAATGAAAAACTGTTTTTT
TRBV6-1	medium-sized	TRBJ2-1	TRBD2	CASSEGLAEVNEQFF	TGTGCCAGCAGTGAGGGACTAGCGGAGGTCAATGAGCAGTTCTTC
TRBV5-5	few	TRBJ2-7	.	CASSSLGAYEQYF	TGTGCCAGCAGTTCACTAGGCGCCTACGAGCAGTACTTC
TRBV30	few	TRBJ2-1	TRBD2	CAWKREGGITGEQFF	TGTGCCTGGAAAAGGGAGGGAGGAATCACCGGTGAGCAGTTCTTC
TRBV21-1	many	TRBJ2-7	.	CASNTSGVSYEQYF	TGTGCCAGCAACACTAGCGGGGTCTCCTACGAGCAGTACTTC
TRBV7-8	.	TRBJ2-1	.	CASTTLRGRYNEQFF	TGTGCCAGCACCACACTCCGGGGGCGTTACAATGAGCAGTTCTTC
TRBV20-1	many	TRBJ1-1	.	CSARDGGGGSTEAFF	TGCAGTGCTAGAGATGGGGGAGGGGGAAGCACTGAAGCTTTCTTT
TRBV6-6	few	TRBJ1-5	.	CASSYSRSEGNQPQHF	TGTGCCAGCAGTTACTCTCGATCTGAGGGCAATCAGCCCCAGCATTTT
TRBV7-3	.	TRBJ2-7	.	CASSLNEDYEQYF	TGTGCCAGCAGCTTAAATGAGGATTACGAGCAGTACTTC
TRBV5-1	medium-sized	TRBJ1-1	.	CASRLEAEAFF	TGCGCCAGCAGACTTGAGGCAGAAGCTTTCTTT
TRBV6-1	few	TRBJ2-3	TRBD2	CASKAGGSTDTQYF	TGTGCCAGCAAAGCCGGGGGGAGCACAGATACGCAGTATTTT
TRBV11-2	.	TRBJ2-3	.	CASSLDTAYAPNF	TGTGCCAGCAGCTTAGATACCGCCTACGCACCCAATTTT
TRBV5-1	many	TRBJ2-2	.	CASSFGANTGELFF	TGCGCCAGCAGCTTCGGGGCGAACACCGGGGAGCTGTTTTTT
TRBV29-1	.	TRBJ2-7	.	CSVDQGYEQYF	TGCAGCGTTGACCAGGGATACGAGCAGTACTTC
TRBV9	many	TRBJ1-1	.	CASTSQQGTEAFF	TGTGCCAGCACCTCCCAACAGGGCACTGAAGCTTTCTTT
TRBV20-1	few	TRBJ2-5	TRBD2	CSASLLAGPAETQYF	TGCAGTGCTAGTCTCCTAGCGGGGCCCGCGGAGACCCAGTACTTC
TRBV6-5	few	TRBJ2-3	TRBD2	CASSYGTSADTQYF	TGTGCCAGCAGTTATGGGACTAGCGCAGATACGCAGTATTTT
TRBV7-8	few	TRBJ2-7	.	CASSRNRENYEQYF	TGTGCCAGCAGCCGAAATCGGGAGAACTACGAGCAGTACTTC
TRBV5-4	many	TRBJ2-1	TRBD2	CASSRGLAGLASYNEQFF	TGTGCCAGCAGCCGGGGACTAGCGGGGCTTGCCTCCTACAATGAGCAGTTCTTC
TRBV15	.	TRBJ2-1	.	CATSREQPGSYNEQFF	TGTGCCACCAGCAGAGAACAGCCCGGCTCCTACAATGAGCAGTTCTTC
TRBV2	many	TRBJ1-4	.	CASSFFGGRGEKLFF	TGTGCCAGCAGCTTCTTTGGCGGACGGGGGGAAAAACTGTTTTTT
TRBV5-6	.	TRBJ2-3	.	CASSLNADTQYF	TGTGCCAGCAGCTTGAACGCAGATACGCAGTATTTT
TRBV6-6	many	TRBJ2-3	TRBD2	CASSYRLAGGLGPDTQYF	TGTGCCAGCAGTTACCGGCTAGCGGGGGGCTTAGGGCCAGATACGCAGTATTTT
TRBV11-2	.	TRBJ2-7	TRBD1	CASSLVGQGYEQYF	TGTGCCAGCAGCTTAGTAGGACAGGGCTACGAGCAGTACTTC
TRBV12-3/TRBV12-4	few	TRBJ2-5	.	CASSTTQTETQYF	TGTGCCAGCAGTACCACCCAAACGGAGACCCAGTACTTC
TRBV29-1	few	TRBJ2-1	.	CSVENLAGQLNEQFF	TGCAGCGTTGAAAATCTGGCAGGGCAGCTGAATGAGCAGTTCTTC
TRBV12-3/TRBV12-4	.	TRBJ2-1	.	CASSLEGWTTSSYNEQFF	TGTGCCAGCAGTTTAGAGGGGTGGACGACTAGCTCCTACAATGAGCAGTTCTTC
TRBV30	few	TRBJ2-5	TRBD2	CAARGEETQYF	TGTGCTGCTCGGGGGGAGGAGACCCAGTACTTC
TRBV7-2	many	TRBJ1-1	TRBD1	CASSSDRGGTEAFF	TGTGCCAGCAGCTCCGACAGGGGTGGCACTGAAGCTTTCTTT
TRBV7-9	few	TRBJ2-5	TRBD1	CASSLQGAGDLETQYF	TGTGCCAGCAGCCTACAGGGGGCAGGGGATTTGGAGACCCAGTACTTC
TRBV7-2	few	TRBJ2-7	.	CASRWGNEQYF	TGTGCCAGCAGGTGGGGGAACGAGCAGTACTTC
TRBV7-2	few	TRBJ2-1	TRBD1	CASSLGQADEQFF	TGTGCCAGCAGCTTGGGACAGGCCGATGAGCAGTTCTTC
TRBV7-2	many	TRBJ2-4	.	CASSQGAKNIQYF	TGTGCCAGCAGTCAGGGGGCCAAAAACATTCAGTACTTC
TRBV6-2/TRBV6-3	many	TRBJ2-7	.	CASSYSDGLRGSYEQYF	TGTGCCAGCAGTTACTCGGACGGACTCCGCGGGTCCTACGAGCAGTACTTC
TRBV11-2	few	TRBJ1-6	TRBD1	CASNLGDRMYSPLHF	TGTGCCAGCAACCTGGGGGACAGAATGTATTCACCCCTCCACTTT
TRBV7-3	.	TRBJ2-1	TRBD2	CASSLMSLAGGLGEQFF	TGTGCCAGCAGCTTAATGTCCCTAGCGGGGGGGCTCGGTGAGCAGTTCTTC
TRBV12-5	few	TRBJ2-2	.	CASYSGELFF	TGTGCTAGTTACTCGGGGGAGCTGTTTTTT
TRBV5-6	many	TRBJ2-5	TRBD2	CASSFLLRGGLKETQYF	TGTGCCAGCAGCTTCCTTCTGCGCGGGGGGCTTAAAGAGACCCAGTACTTC
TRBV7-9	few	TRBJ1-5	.	CASSSDLPGNQPQHF	TGTGCCAGCAGCTCGGACCTCCCAGGCAATCAGCCCCAGCATTTT
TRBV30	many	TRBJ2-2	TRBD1	CAWSGDRVAGELFF	TGTGCCTGGAGTGGCGACAGGGTGGCCGGGGAGCTGTTTTTT
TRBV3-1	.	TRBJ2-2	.	CASSQTAGAGELFF	TGTGCCAGCAGCCAGACAGCCGGGGCCGGGGAGCTGTTTTTT
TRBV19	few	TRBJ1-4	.	CASRMVTGGNEKLFF	TGTGCCAGTAGGATGGTTACAGGAGGTAATGAAAAACTGTTTTTT
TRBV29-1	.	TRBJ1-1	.	CSVGGVGSVNTEAFF	TGCAGCGTTGGGGGAGTTGGTAGTGTTAACACTGAAGCTTTCTTT
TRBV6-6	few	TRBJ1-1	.	CASSSSDRANTEAFF	TGTGCCAGCAGTTCCTCCGACAGAGCGAACACTGAAGCTTTCTTT
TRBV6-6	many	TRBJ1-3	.	CASSQNGRSSGNTIYF	TGTGCCAGCAGTCAGAATGGACGGTCCTCTGGAAACACCATATATTTT
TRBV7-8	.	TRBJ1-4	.	CASSQPNRAANEKLFF	TGTGCCAGCAGCCAACCCAACAGGGCCGCTAATGAAAAACTGTTTTTT
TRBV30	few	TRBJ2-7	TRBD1	CAWGQQGWAYEQYF	TGTGCCTGGGGTCAACAGGGGTGGGCCTACGAGCAGTACTTC
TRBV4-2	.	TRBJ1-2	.	CASSQDGRAGYGYTF	TGTGCCAGCAGCCAAGACGGCAGGGCTGGCTATGGCTACACCTTC